These 30 T cell receptor beta chains were sequenced from one sample in a study of monozygotic twins with inflammatory bowel disease. Using the 5' RACE reads, TCRdb records one entry per CDR3 protein without DNA. The table for this sample gives about 330,000 distinct CDR3 sequences. Material: blood. The receptors stem from a human donor with ulcerative colitis or Crohn's disease, or a healthy co-twin of an affected twin (not recorded which).

The chain couples TRBV24-1 to TRBJ2-1. This CDR3 has 16 residues. Germline V gene data show CDR1 as KGHDR and CDR2 as SFDVKD. The CDR3 reads CATSDLSGGPYNEQFF.

The chain has TRBV29-1 and TRBJ1-4; TCRdb designates TRBD1, a call that cannot be tested without DNA. The germline CDR1 and CDR2 sequences are SQVTM and ANQGSEA. The CDR3 sequence is 16 residues long. This CDR3 reads CSVLGRNRATNEKLFF.

The CDR3 reads CSPKGGLARNEQFF. The V gene is TRBV20-1, the J gene TRBJ2-1; TCRdb's D gene call, TRBD2, goes unchecked for lack of DNA. From germline, CDR1 is DFQATT and CDR2 SNEGSKA (reference sequence). The CDR3 has 14 residues.

The V and J genes are TRBV5-1 and TRBJ1-2. This CDR3 contains 12 residues. Germline lookup yields CDR1 SGHRS and CDR2 YFSETQ. The CDR3 here is CASSKQQFGYTF. Looking up the rest from reference TRBV5-1 and TRBJ1-2 gives the full variable domain: KAGVTQTPRYLIKTRGQQVTLSCSPISGHRSVSWYQQTPGQGLQFLFEYFSETQRNKGNFPGRFSGRQFSNSRSEMNVSTLELGDSALYLCASSKQQFGYTFGSGTRLTVV.

The chain couples TRBV30 to TRBJ1-2; without DNA, the TCRdb call of TRBD1 cannot be checked. The germline V gene has CDR1 GTSNPN and CDR2 SVGIG (reference sequence). This CDR3 has 15 amino acids. CDR3 loop: CAWREQGDLNYGYTF.

The rearrangement uses TRBV10-3 and TRBJ2-2; the TCRdb call, TRBD1, lacks DNA for checking. The CDR3 runs to 12 residues. Germline loops: CDR1 ENHRY, CDR2 SYGVKD. The CDR3 sequence is CAISEARGELFF.

The rearrangement uses TRBV5-1 and TRBJ2-3; with no DNA, the TCRdb D assignment of TRBD2 cannot be verified. CDR1 is SGHRS, CDR2 YFSETQ, per germline. This CDR3 comprises 13 residues. CDR3 sequence reads: CASGAGAGDTQYF.

V is TRBV5-1 and J is TRBJ2-7; absent DNA, TCRdb's TRBD2 call cannot be checked. In germline, CDR1 is SGHRS, CDR2 YFSETQ. This CDR3 is built from 14 residues. The CDR3 spells CASSFRTSGSEQYF.

CDR3 protein: CASSRAGGVNEQFF. V gene TRBV5-1 combines with J gene TRBJ2-1; TCRdb's D gene call, TRBD2, goes unchecked for lack of DNA. CDR1 and CDR2 from the germline V gene are SGHRS and YFSETQ. The CDR3 extends over 14 amino acids.

The V gene is TRBV4-2, the J gene TRBJ2-3; TCRdb outputs TRBD2, but without DNA this stays unchecked. Germline V gene sequence: CDR1 LGHNA, CDR2 YNFKEQ. The CDR3 totals 17 residues. The CDR3: CASSQDGSAVGSDTQYF.

This chain joins TRBV5-5 and TRBJ2-7; as DNA is missing, the TRBD1 call by TCRdb cannot be tested. CDR1 is SGHKS and CDR2 is YYEKEE in the germline V gene (reference sequence). This CDR3 has 16 amino acids. The CDR3 loop is CASSSVLRGLSYEQYF.

CDR3: CASSLRGRRGNTIYF. The chain joins TRBV12-3 or TRBV12-4 to TRBJ1-3; TCRdb returns TRBD1, unconfirmable since there is no DNA. The CDR3 sequence is 15 residues long.

This chain joins TRBV7-9 and TRBJ1-2. Germline assignment: CDR1 SEHNR and CDR2 FQNEAQ (reference sequence). This CDR3 has 14 amino acids. This CDR3 is CASSLAGGEGGYTF.

The V gene is TRBV5-6, the J gene TRBJ2-2. This CDR3 has 13 amino acids. The germline gives CDR1 SGHDT, CDR2 YYEEEE. CDR3 protein: CASTVVNTGELFF.

V and J are TRBV20-1 and TRBJ1-3; TCRdb outputs TRBD1, but without DNA this stays unchecked. This CDR3 is 14 amino acids long. Germline CDR1 DFQATT, CDR2 SNEGSKA (reference sequence). The CDR3 is CSARQGAKGNTIYF.

The V call is TRBV11-3, the J call TRBJ2-1; TCRdb outputs TRBD2, but without DNA this stays unchecked. The CDR3 length is 18 residues. The germline gives CDR1 SGHNT, CDR2 YENEEA. The CDR3 region is CASSRAGPSMLFLNEQFF.

This chain connects TRBV19 to TRBJ2-7; there is no DNA to check the TCRdb D call of TRBD2. CDR1 is LNHDA and CDR2 is SQIVND in the germline V gene (reference sequence). CDR3 length equals 17 residues. CDR3 loop: CASSKGGLLDTSYEQYF.

The chain links TRBV4-1 to TRBJ2-1; as DNA is missing, the TRBD2 call by TCRdb cannot be tested. Germline CDR1 reads MGHRA; CDR2 reads YSYEKL. The CDR3 extends over 14 amino acids. CDR3 protein: CASSQLTRAGEQFF.

V gene TRBV6-5 combines with J gene TRBJ2-3; TCRdb gives TRBD1 as the D gene, but with no DNA this cannot be confirmed. CDR1 is MNHEY, CDR2 SVGAGI, per germline. CDR3 length equals 17 residues. This CDR3 reads CASSRVWGADSTDTQYF.

V and J are TRBV5-1 and TRBJ2-6; without DNA, the TCRdb call of TRBD1 cannot be checked. The CDR3 sequence is 16 residues long. CDR1 SGHRS and CDR2 YFSETQ come from the germline V gene. The CDR3 sequence is CASRDSPSSGANVLTF. Based on the CDR3 plus reference TRBV5-1 and TRBJ2-6, the full variable domain is KAGVTQTPRYLIKTRGQQVTLSCSPISGHRSVSWYQQTPGQGLQFLFEYFSETQRNKGNFPGRFSGRQFSNSRSEMNVSTLELGDSALYLCASRDSPSSGANVLTFGAGSRLTVL.

V usage is TRBV4-3 and J usage is TRBJ1-5; TCRdb indicates TRBD1, and absent DNA this call remains unverified. The CDR3 is made up of 15 amino acids. Looked up from germline, CDR1 is LGHNA and CDR2 is YSLEER. CDR3 protein: CASSHYRGPNQPQHF.

This chain connects TRBV20-1 to TRBJ1-1. Per the germline V gene, CDR1 is DFQATT and CDR2 is SNEGSKA (reference sequence). The CDR3 has 14 residues. The CDR3 loop reads CSAKEVRLNTEAFF.

CDR3 protein: CASSSRLAGFNEQFF. The chain recombines TRBV28 with TRBJ2-1; TCRdb names TRBD2, which stays unverified in the absence of DNA. Germline CDR1 reads MDHEN; CDR2 reads SYDVKM. The length of the CDR3 is 15 residues.

The CDR3 region is CASSQEMMASGLYEQYF. The chain employs TRBV4-1 and TRBJ2-7; TCRdb names TRBD2, which stays unverified in the absence of DNA. The CDR3 contains 17 residues. CDR1 is MGHRA, CDR2 YSYEKL, per germline.

The V call is TRBV15, the J call TRBJ2-2; TCRdb lists TRBD2, though no DNA is available to test this call. The CDR3 covers 16 residues. Germline CDR1 LNHNV, CDR2 YYDKDF (reference sequence). CDR3 loop: CATSIGLAGDTGELFF.

The rearrangement links TRBV20-1 to TRBJ2-6; the D gene TCRdb calls, TRBD1, cannot be checked with no DNA. CDR3 length equals 14 residues. Per the germline V gene, CDR1 is DFQATT and CDR2 is SNEGSKA (reference sequence). The CDR3 region is CSAPTGTGANVLTF.

The gene calls are TRBV15 and TRBJ2-1. Germline V gene sequence: CDR1 LNHNV, CDR2 YYDKDF (reference sequence). This CDR3 has 12 amino acids. CDR3 sequence reads: CATSRDWVEQFF.

This chain links TRBV12-3 or TRBV12-4 with TRBJ1-3; TCRdb's assignment of TRBD1 cannot be checked, as there is no DNA. This CDR3 region has 22 residues. This CDR3 is CASSLRPPGQGAYVTSGNTIYF.

J is TRBJ2-7 and V is TRBV3-1; TCRdb's D gene call, TRBD1, goes unchecked for lack of DNA. Germline loops: CDR1 LGHDT, CDR2 YNNKEL (reference sequence). The CDR3 is made up of 16 amino acids. The CDR3 sequence is CASSQLGPTGSYEQYF.

The V call is TRBV28, the J call TRBJ2-7; TCRdb's assignment of TRBD2 cannot be checked, as there is no DNA. There are 14 residues in the CDR3. Germline V gives CDR1 MDHEN, CDR2 SYDVKM. CDR3: CASSIGTSGYEQYF.